This is a list of T cell receptor beta chains from one sample in a study of identical twins. One entry per CDR3 protein, called by TCRdb with MiXCR from the 5' RACE reads. Among 1.5 million to 2 million distinct CDR3 sequences listed, about 31% were seen once. Sequencing was carried out using cord blood. All receptors come from a newborn girl in good health. CDR3s include the opening cysteine and the closing phenylalanine or tryptophan. D genes are given only for firm matches. The size of a clone is reported for some rows only, either as once, few or many, or as a class for expanded clones.

>TRBV10-3|TRBD2|few|TRBJ2-1
CAISEPSSGGVNEQFF
TGTGCCATCAGTGAACCGTCTAGCGGGGGGGTAAATGAGCAGTTCTTC
>TRBV4-1|.|few|TRBJ1-5
CASSQDNDSNQPQHF
TGCGCCAGCAGCCAAGATAATGATAGCAATCAGCCCCAGCATTTT
>TRBV4-1|TRBD1|.|TRBJ1-2
CASSQDKPGQANYGYTF
TGCGCCAGCAGCCAAGATAAGCCGGGACAGGCTAACTATGGCTACACCTTC
>TRBV7-9|.|.|TRBJ2-5
CASGLDRQETQYF
TGTGCCAGCGGACTGGACAGACAAGAGACCCAGTACTTC
>TRBV20-1|.|many|TRBJ2-3
CSAKRPTGDTQYF
TGCAGTGCCAAAAGACCGACTGGGGATACGCAGTATTTT
>TRBV20-1|TRBD1|once|TRBJ1-2
CSARDRLDRTIYGYTF
TGCAGTGCTAGAGATCGCTTGGACAGGACCATCTATGGCTACACCTTC
>TRBV7-4|TRBD1|.|TRBJ1-5
CASSLRQGAYQPQHF
TGTGCCAGCAGCTTGCGTCAGGGGGCGTATCAGCCCCAGCATTTT
>TRBV5-5|TRBD1|.|TRBJ2-1
CASSFETGRPYNEQFF
TGTGCCAGCAGCTTCGAGACAGGGCGCCCCTACAATGAGCAGTTCTTC
>TRBV12-3/TRBV12-4|.|many|TRBJ2-7
CASSFSDRQPYEQYF
TGTGCCAGCAGTTTCTCGGACAGACAACCCTACGAGCAGTACTTC
>TRBV30|.|.|TRBJ1-2
CAFSMGLYGYTF
TGTGCCTTCTCTATGGGGCTCTATGGCTACACCTTC
>TRBV3-1|TRBD1|.|TRBJ2-7
CASTIQGSEQYF
TGTGCCAGCACGATACAGGGGAGCGAGCAGTACTTC
>TRBV29-1|.|few|TRBJ2-2
CSVGGGRNTGELFF
TGCAGCGTTGGGGGGGGGCGGAACACCGGGGAGCTGTTTTTT
>TRBV2|TRBD2|few|TRBJ2-3
CASASGWPDTQYF
TGTGCCAGTGCTAGCGGTTGGCCAGATACGCAGTATTTT
>TRBV9|.|.|TRBJ2-3
CASSPRLVSITDTQYF
TGTGCCAGCAGCCCTCGACTAGTTTCTATCACAGATACGCAGTATTTT
>TRBV5-1|.|few|TRBJ2-1
CASSSLGPTEQFF
TGCGCCAGCAGCTCCCTGGGGCCAACCGAGCAGTTCTTC
>TRBV20-1|TRBD1|few|TRBJ1-1
CSANRAHRGTEAFF
TGCAGTGCCAACAGGGCTCACAGGGGAACTGAAGCTTTCTTT
>TRBV21-1|.|few|TRBJ2-7
CASSKEGHRTYEQYF
TGTGCCAGCAGCAAAGAGGGACACCGAACCTACGAGCAGTACTTC
>TRBV6-1|.|.|TRBJ2-5
CASSFRLDQETQYF
TGTGCCAGCAGTTTCCGACTGGACCAAGAGACCCAGTACTTC
>TRBV27|.|.|TRBJ2-7
CASSHGVFHVEQYF
TGTGCCAGCAGCCATGGAGTTTTCCACGTCGAGCAGTACTTC
>TRBV20-1|.|few|TRBJ1-6
CSADDNSPLHF
TGCAGTGCTGACGATAATTCACCCCTCCACTTT
>TRBV7-2|.|few|TRBJ2-7
CASSLQVHSYEQYF
TGTGCCAGCAGCTTACAGGTTCACTCCTACGAGCAGTACTTC
>TRBV7-9|TRBD1|.|TRBJ2-7
CASSLVTGQGPSYEQYF
TGTGCCAGCAGCTTAGTTACGGGACAGGGTCCCTCCTACGAGCAGTACTTC
>TRBV24-1|TRBD1|.|TRBJ2-1
CATSDRDRVSSYNEQFF
TGTGCCACCAGTGATAGGGACAGGGTATCATCCTACAATGAGCAGTTCTTC
>TRBV28|.|.|TRBJ2-3
CASSPRGAAVFLTDTQYF
TGTGCCAGCAGCCCCCGGGGGGCCGCCGTATTTCTCACAGATACGCAGTATTTT
>TRBV11-2|TRBD2|few|TRBJ2-7
CASSAGLAGVYEQYF
TGTGCCAGCAGCGCGGGACTAGCGGGGGTCTACGAGCAGTACTTC
>TRBV7-2|TRBD2|.|TRBJ2-3
CASSLSVLAGSSTDTQYF
TGTGCCAGCAGCTTGAGTGTACTAGCGGGATCTAGCACAGATACGCAGTATTTT
>TRBV9|TRBD2|.|TRBJ2-1
CASSDGTSGRARFF
TGTGCCAGCAGCGATGGGACTAGCGGGAGGGCCCGGTTCTTC
>TRBV6-5|.|.|TRBJ2-7
CASSYSSWRGFRSYEQYF
TGTGCCAGCAGTTACTCCTCGTGGCGCGGGTTTAGATCCTACGAGCAGTACTTC
>TRBV28|.|.|TRBJ1-1
CASRRGPQGGTEAFF
TGTGCCAGCCGACGCGGGCCCCAGGGTGGCACTGAAGCTTTCTTT
>TRBV11-2|TRBD2|once|TRBJ2-5
CASSGGLAGATYF
TGTGCCAGCAGCGGAGGCCTAGCGGGAGCTACGTACTTC
>TRBV4-2|TRBD1|.|TRBJ2-1
CASSQDHRTGGYNEQFF
TGTGCCAGCAGCCAAGACCACCGGACAGGGGGCTACAATGAGCAGTTCTTC
>TRBV27|TRBD1|.|TRBJ2-1
CASSLSGGYNEQLF
TGTGCCAGCAGTTTATCAGGGGGCTACAATGAGCAGTTATTC